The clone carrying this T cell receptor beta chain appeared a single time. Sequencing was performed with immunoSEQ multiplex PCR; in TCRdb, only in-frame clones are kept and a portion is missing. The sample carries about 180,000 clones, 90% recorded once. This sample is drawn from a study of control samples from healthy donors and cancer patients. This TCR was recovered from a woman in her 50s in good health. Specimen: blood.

CDR3 coding DNA: TGTGCCAGCAGCCGTTTAGCGAGCCACACCTTC. This codes for CASSRLASHTF. The V and J genes are TRBV28 and TRBJ1-2, with D unresolved. Germline values: CDR1 MDHEN, CDR2 SYDVKM. Trimming took 6 bases from V and 12 from J, leaving 14 bases between them. CDR3 length: 11 amino acids.